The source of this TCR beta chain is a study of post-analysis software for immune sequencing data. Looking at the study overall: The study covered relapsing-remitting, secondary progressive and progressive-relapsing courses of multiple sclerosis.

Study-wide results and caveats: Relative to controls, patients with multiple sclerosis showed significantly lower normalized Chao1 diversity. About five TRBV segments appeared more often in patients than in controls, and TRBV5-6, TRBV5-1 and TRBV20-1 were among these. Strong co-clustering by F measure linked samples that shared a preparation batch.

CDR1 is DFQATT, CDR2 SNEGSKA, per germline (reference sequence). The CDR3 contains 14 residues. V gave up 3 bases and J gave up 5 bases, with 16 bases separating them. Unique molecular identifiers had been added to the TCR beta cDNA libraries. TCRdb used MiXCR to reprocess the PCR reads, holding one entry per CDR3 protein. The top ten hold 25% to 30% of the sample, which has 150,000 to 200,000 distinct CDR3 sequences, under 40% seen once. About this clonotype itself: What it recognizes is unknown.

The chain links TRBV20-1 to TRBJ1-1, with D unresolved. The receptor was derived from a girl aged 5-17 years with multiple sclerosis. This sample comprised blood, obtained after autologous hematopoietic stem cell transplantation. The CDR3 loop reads CSASFLASRTEAFF. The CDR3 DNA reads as TGCAGTGCTAGTTTTTTAGCTAGCCGAACTGAAGCTTTCTTT.